This entry lists 31 T cell receptor beta chains sequenced from one sample in a study of human T cells and chemical hapten exposure. TCRdb analysed the RACE reads with MiXCR anew, one entry per CDR3 protein. The sample holds roughly 380,000 distinct CDR3 sequences, about 6.9% seen once. Specified time point: patch test 2, 6 weeks after DPC sensitization. The treatment was: therapeutic diphenylcyclopropenone sensitization with weekly scalp DPC. Sequenced material: whole blood, taken in connection with sensitization to the hapten diphenylcyclopropenone (DPC). The source of these receptors is a woman younger than 35 with alopecia areata. Some clones in this sample may be carry-over from other donors' samples.

This clonotype has a handful of counts. The V call is TRBV12-3 or TRBV12-4, the J call TRBJ2-2, with TRBD1 matching 8 bases. The junction had 4 bases not matched to a gene; V was cut back by 6 bases and J by 1 base. The CDR3 consists of 15 residues. The CDR3 protein is CASRMDRVNTGELFF. The CDR3 bases are TGTGCCAGCAGGATGGACAGGGTGAACACCGGGGAGCTGTTTTTT.

The rearrangement uses TRBV27 and TRBJ2-7; maybe TRBD2 (5 bases). The CDR3 is 14 amino acids. V lost 5 bases, J lost 3 bases, and 14 bases lay in between. CDR1 MNHEY and CDR2 SMNVEV come from the germline V gene (reference sequence). The CDR3 nucleotides are TGTGCCAGCAGTCCCTCCGGGGAACTCTACGAGCAGTACTTC. Protein sequence: CASSPSGELYEQYF.

This clonotype was recorded a few times. The gene calls are TRBV27 and TRBJ1-2; 10 nucleotides align to TRBD1. This CDR3 has 15 residues. Trimming at V came to 5 bases and at J to 8 bases, leaving 11 bases not matched to a gene. Looked up from germline, CDR1 is MNHEY and CDR2 is SMNVEV (reference sequence). Here the CDR3 DNA reads TGTGCCAGCAGTCCACACCGGGACAGGGGTGGAGGCTACACCTTC. This sequence encodes CASSPHRDRGGGYTF.

The chain links TRBV4-1 to TRBJ2-7, with 9 bases matching TRBD1. This CDR3 comprises 15 residues. J lost 2 bases, V lost 1 base, and 3 bases had no gene match. The germline V gene encodes CDR1 MGHRA and CDR2 YSYEKL. The CDR3 DNA is TGCGCCAGCAGCCAAGGAGGGGACAGGGCCTACGAGCAGTACTTC. Encoded protein: CASSQGGDRAYEQYF.

This clonotype turned up a few times. J is TRBJ2-3 and V is TRBV3-1, with D perhaps matching TRBD2 (5 bases). Germline V CDR1 and CDR2: LGHDT, YNNKEL (reference sequence). V was cut by 4 bases and J by 1 base, with 12 bases left in between. The CDR3 length is 15 residues. The CDR3 region is CASSPSGLRTDTQYF. The CDR3 DNA follows: TGTGCCAGCAGCCCCTCCGGACTTCGCACAGATACGCAGTATTTT.

This clonotype was seen repeatedly, ten times or more. The V call is TRBV7-2, the J call TRBJ2-3; weak D call: TRBD2 (5 bases). Trimming removed 1 base at V and 4 bases at J, with 6 bases between. The CDR3 is 13 residues long. Germline CDR1 reads SGHTA; CDR2 reads FQGNSA. The CDR3 DNA sequence: TGTGCCAGCAGCTTAGGACTACCAGATACGCAGTATTTT. Translation gives CASSLGLPDTQYF.

The J gene is TRBJ2-5, the V gene TRBV10-3, with TRBD1 matching over 8 bases. J was trimmed by 3 bases and V by 6 bases; bases with no gene match: 6. The CDR3 extends over 14 amino acids. The V gene's germline CDR1 is ENHRY and CDR2 SYGVKD. The CDR3 sequence is CAIRQDRGEETQYF. For the CDR3, the DNA is TGTGCCATCAGACAAGACAGGGGTGAAGAGACCCAGTACTTC.

This clonotype was seen a few times. The genes are TRBV6-5 and TRBJ1-4; the D gene is possibly TRBD1 (6 bases). CDR3 length: 16 amino acids. V lost 5 bases and J 0 bases, leaving 13 bases between the germline ends. Looked up from germline, CDR1 is MNHEY and CDR2 is SVGAGI. CDR3: CASSRTDRPTNEKLFF. CDR3 coding DNA: TGTGCCAGCAGTCGCACCGACAGGCCAACTAATGAAAAACTGTTTTTT.

The chain couples TRBV6-1 to TRBJ1-5; weak D call: TRBD1 (5 bases). The germline V gene encodes CDR1 MNHNS and CDR2 SASEGT. The CDR3 is 16 amino acids. The germline V and J ends were trimmed by 4 bases and 1 base, with 14 bases remaining between them. CDR3 DNA sequence: TGTGCCAGCAGTGGACGGGGGGGATTGAGCAATCAGCCCCAGCATTTT. Its translation is CASSGRGGLSNQPQHF.

This clonotype has only a few counts. The genes are TRBV7-9 and TRBJ2-3; 9 positions agree with TRBD2. V trimming: 3 bases; J trimming: 2 bases; junction bases outside the gene matches: 12. CDR3 length equals 18 residues. Germline V gene lookup returns CDR1 SEHNR and CDR2 FQNEAQ (reference sequence). The CDR3 sequence: CASSFLSVAGEITDTQYF. In DNA, the CDR3 is TGTGCCAGCAGCTTCCTTAGCGTAGCGGGGGAGATCACAGATACGCAGTATTTT. The whole variable domain, remainder taken from reference TRBV7-9 and TRBJ2-3, is DTGVSQNPRHKITKRGQNVTFRCDPISEHNRLYWYRQTLGQGPEFLTYFQNEAQLEKSRLLSDRFSAERPKGSFSTLEIQRTEQGDSAMYLCASSFLSVAGEITDTQYFGPGTRLTVL.

This clonotype was picked up many times. The chain has TRBV18 and TRBJ1-3; D remains unclear. The CDR3 contains 17 residues. The germline V and J ends were trimmed by 3 bases and 0 bases, with 15 bases remaining between them. Per germline, CDR1 KGHSH and CDR2 LQKENI. CDR3 protein: CASSPDLTVSSGNTIYF. The DNA of the CDR3 is TGTGCCAGCTCACCGGATTTAACAGTGAGCTCTGGAAACACCATATATTTT. Drawing the rest from reference TRBV18 and TRBJ1-3, the complete variable domain is NAGVMQNPRHLVRRRGQEARLRCSPMKGHSHVYWYRQLPEEGLKFMVYLQKENIIDESGMPKERFSAEFPKEGPSILRIQQVVRGDSAAYFCASSPDLTVSSGNTIYFGEGSWLTVV.

A few counts support this clonotype. The CDR3 DNA is TGTGCCAGCAGTTACTCTATTAGAGTGGTGGAGAGAGCAGACGAGCAGTTCTTC. Translating it yields CASSYSIRVVERADEQFF. The chain couples TRBV6-2 or TRBV6-3 to TRBJ2-1; D is unresolved. The CDR3 length is 18 residues. Germline V lookup: CDR1 MNHEY, CDR2 SVGEGT. The ends were cut back, 0 bases at V and 10 bases at J, with 25 bases in the middle.

The rearrangement uses TRBV6-5 and TRBJ1-3, with D unresolved. V was clipped by 0 bases and J by 1 base, with 7 bases between them. This CDR3 is built from 15 residues. Germline V gives CDR1 MNHEY, CDR2 SVGAGI. CDR3 region: CASSYSGQSGNTIYF. The CDR3 region has the DNA TGTGCCAGCAGTTACTCAGGGCAATCTGGAAACACCATATATTTT.

The J gene is TRBJ1-3, the V gene TRBV9, with no clear D. The CDR3 loop spans 12 amino acids. With 3 bases removed from V and 6 bases from J, the gap between germline ends came to 7 bases. The germline gives CDR1 SGDLS, CDR2 YYNGEE. The CDR3 reads CASSDYENTIYF. The CDR3, as DNA: TGTGCCAGCAGCGACTACGAAAACACCATATATTTT.

At least ten counts were recorded for this clonotype. As DNA, the CDR3 is TGTGCCAGCAGCCTAGAATGGGAAGGGAATCAGCCCCAGCATTTT. This translates into CASSLEWEGNQPQHF. The chain couples TRBV7-8 to TRBJ1-5; D is ambiguous. V was cut by 5 bases and J by 4 bases, with 15 bases left in between. Germline V gives CDR1 SGHVS, CDR2 FQNEAQ. There are 15 residues in the CDR3. Full variable domain (outside the CDR3, taken from reference TRBV7-8 and TRBJ1-5): GAGVSQSPRYKVAKRGQDVALRCDPISGHVSLFWYQQALGQGPEFLTYFQNEAQLDKSGLPSDRFFAERPEGSVSTLKIQRTQQEDSAVYLCASSLEWEGNQPQHFGDGTRLSIL.

The CDR3 DNA follows: TGCAGCGTTGTGGGGGGAAGGAGCTATGGCTACACCTTC. This gives the protein CSVVGGRSYGYTF. The rearrangement joins TRBV29-1 to TRBJ1-2; perhaps TRBD1 as D (5 bases). The germline CDR1 and CDR2 sequences are SQVTM and ANQGSEA. The CDR3 extends over 13 amino acids. Trimming took off 4 bases at V and 4 bases at J, with 13 bases between the two ends. Full variable domain (rest looked up from reference TRBV29-1 and TRBJ1-2): SAVISQKPSRDICQRGTSLTIQCQVDSQVTMMFWYRQQPGQSLTLIATANQGSEATYESGFVIDKFPISRPNLTFSTLTVSNMSPEDSSIYLCSVVGGRSYGYTFGSGTRLTVV.

Comments on this clonotype: The CDR3 end shows no conserved phenylalanine or tryptophan, and so a read error is likely. This chain joins TRBV6-1 and TRBJ2-7; 9 bases are a match to TRBD1. CDR1 MNHNS and CDR2 SASEGT come from the germline V gene. The trim removed 6 bases at V and 3 bases at J, leaving 6 bases unmatched. This CDR3 has 14 amino acids. Here the CDR3 reads CASSTGGLSYEQYS. CDR3 nucleotides: TGTGCCAGCAGCACAGGGGGCTTGAGCTACGAGCAGTACTCC.

In this sample, this clonotype turned up a few times. V is TRBV3-1 and J is TRBJ2-5; D possibly corresponds to TRBD1 (5 bases). This CDR3 is built from 15 residues. In germline, CDR1 is LGHDT, CDR2 YNNKEL (reference sequence). The V and J ends lost 1 base and 4 bases respectively, with 13 bases between them. The CDR3 bases are TGTGCCAGCAGCCAAGGGGTGACAGCGAGAGAGACCCAGTACTTC. As protein: CASSQGVTARETQYF.

In this sample, this clonotype turned up many times. The V call is TRBV12-3 or TRBV12-4, the J call TRBJ1-2, with a tentative D call TRBD1 (5 bases). The CDR3 is 14 residues long. Between the trimmed V and J ends, which lost 5 bases and 4 bases, there was a span of 14 bases. The CDR3 DNA is TGTGCCAGCAGTCGCTTGGGGGGATTCTATGGCTACACCTTC. Protein: CASSRLGGFYGYTF.

A note on this clonotype: With a much larger clone just one base away, this may be a read error. This chain uses TRBV29-1 with TRBJ1-1, with D perhaps TRBD1 (5 bases). The CDR3 has 13 amino acids. The V and J ends lost 6 bases and 4 bases respectively, with 15 bases between them. CDR1 and CDR2 from the germline V gene are SQVTM and ANQGSEA. In nucleotides, the CDR3 is TGCAGCGTGGGGGACGGAACTATCACTGAAGCTTTCTTT. Protein: CSVGDGTITEAFF. Looking up the rest from reference TRBV29-1 and TRBJ1-1 gives the full variable domain: SAVISQKPSRDICQRGTSLTIQCQVDSQVTMMFWYRQQPGQSLTLIATANQGSEATYESGFVIDKFPISRPNLTFSTLTVSNMSPEDSSIYLCSVGDGTITEAFFGQGTRLTVV.

The chain couples TRBV9 to TRBJ2-3, with TRBD1 identical over 8 bases. Looked up from germline, CDR1 is SGDLS and CDR2 is YYNGEE. The CDR3 covers 17 residues. The V gene end was trimmed by 0 bases and the J gene end by 4 bases; junction bases not matched to a gene: 10. The CDR3 spells CASSVGRTGMGADTQYF. The DNA for the CDR3 is TGTGCCAGCAGCGTAGGGCGGACAGGGATGGGCGCAGATACGCAGTATTTT.

The chain recombines TRBV12-3 or TRBV12-4 with TRBJ2-5; 10 bases fit TRBD1. V was clipped by 6 bases and J by 4 bases; unmatched bases: 5. This CDR3 spans 14 amino acids. In nucleotides, the CDR3 is TGTGCCAGCAGGACGGACAGGGGGATAGAGACCCAGTACTTC. This gives the protein CASRTDRGIETQYF.

This clonotype was picked up many times. The junction shows a germline mismatch at one end, possibly a read error. This chain joins TRBV7-7 and TRBJ1-1; weak D call: TRBD1 (6 bases). This CDR3 is 15 amino acids long. CDR1 and CDR2 from the germline V gene are SSHAT and FNYEAQ (reference sequence). As DNA, the CDR3 is TGTGCTAGCAGCCCAGTTTGGGGGCAGAACACTGAAGCTTTCTTT. Translating gives CASSPVWGQNTEAFF.

This clonotype was seen repeatedly, ten times or more. V gene TRBV6-5 combines with J gene TRBJ1-1; TRBD1 is a possible D gene (6 bases). V was shortened by 6 bases and J by 0 bases, with 17 bases between the two germline ends. The germline gives CDR1 MNHEY, CDR2 SVGAGI. There are 16 residues in the CDR3. In DNA, the CDR3 is TGTGCCAGCAGCCGGACTATACAGGGCATGAACACTGAAGCTTTCTTT. It encodes CASSRTIQGMNTEAFF.

This clonotype was recorded a few times. V gene TRBV20-1 combines with J gene TRBJ1-1; D not resolved. From germline, CDR1 is DFQATT and CDR2 SNEGSKA (reference sequence). This CDR3 is built from 13 residues. V shed 6 bases and J shed 4 bases, with 15 bases lying between them. The CDR3 spells CSAAPFTPTEAFF. The CDR3 DNA follows: TGCAGTGCGGCCCCTTTTACCCCCACTGAAGCTTTCTTT.

This clonotype was seen more than once but under ten times. The V and J genes are TRBV19 and TRBJ2-1; 10 nucleotides align to TRBD2. The CDR3 extends over 15 amino acids. Per the germline V gene, CDR1 is LNHDA and CDR2 is SQIVND (reference sequence). V trimming: 2 bases; J trimming: 4 bases; junction bases outside the gene matches: 2. CDR3 sequence: CASSILAGDYNEQFF. As DNA, the CDR3 is TGTGCCAGTAGTATACTAGCGGGGGATTACAATGAGCAGTTCTTC.

This clonotype has a handful of counts. Given a much more abundant clone one base away, this may be a read error. The conserved phenylalanine or tryptophan normally closing the CDR3 is absent here, so this likely arose from a read error. The V and J genes are TRBV29-1 and TRBJ1-1, with D hard to call. Trimming stripped 2 bases from V and 11 bases from J, with 21 bases between. Germline lookup yields CDR1 SQVTM and CDR2 ANQGSEA. This CDR3 has 14 residues. The CDR3 sequence is CSVESPVDTAGAFL. CDR3 nucleotide sequence: TGCAGCGTTGAATCCCCGGTTGACACCGCTGGGGCTTTCCTT.

The table lists this clonotype with a few counts. V usage is TRBV20-1 and J usage is TRBJ2-1, with D tentatively TRBD2 (6 bases). The CDR3 sequence is 12 residues long. Germline-derived CDR1 and CDR2 are DFQATT and SNEGSKA (reference sequence). For the CDR3, the DNA is TGCAGCACCGGGGGCTCCTACAATGAGCAGTTCTTC. The encoded protein is CSTGGSYNEQFF.

This clonotype was detected a few times. V and J are TRBV2 and TRBJ2-5; 14 nucleotides agree with TRBD2. V gave up 7 bases and J gave up 5 bases; unmatched junction bases: 9. This CDR3 has 16 residues. Germline V lookup: CDR1 SNHLY, CDR2 FYNNEI. CDR3 DNA sequence: TGTGCCAGCAATCCGGGACTAGCGGGGGAGGCGGAGACCCAGTACTTC. Its protein is CASNPGLAGEAETQYF. Together with reference TRBV2 and TRBJ2-5, the CDR3 gives the full variable domain: EPEVTQTPSHQVTQMGQEVILRCVPISNHLYFYWYRQILGQKVEFLVSFYNNEISEKSEIFDDQFSVERPDGSNFTLKIRSTKLEDSAMYFCASNPGLAGEAETQYFGPGTRLLVL.

The chain carries TRBV6-5 and TRBJ2-5, with 7 bases fitting TRBD2. The V segment lost 2 bases and the J segment 5 bases; nucleotides outside the gene matches: 11. The CDR3 length is 16 residues. Germline V lookup: CDR1 MNHEY, CDR2 SVGAGI. CDR3 region: CASSYPGGRGKETQYF. The CDR3 DNA reads TGTGCCAGCAGTTACCCGGGGGGACGGGGGAAGGAGACCCAGTACTTC.

This clonotype was recorded many times. This chain uses TRBV6-6 with TRBJ1-6, with D hard to call. Between the trimmed V and J ends, which lost 2 bases and 7 bases, there was a span of 12 bases. CDR3 length: 15 residues. The germline V gene encodes CDR1 MNHNY and CDR2 SVGAGI (reference sequence). In DNA, the CDR3 is TGTGCCAGCAGTTACACTATCAGAAAGAATTCACCCCTCCACTTT. Translation gives CASSYTIRKNSPLHF.